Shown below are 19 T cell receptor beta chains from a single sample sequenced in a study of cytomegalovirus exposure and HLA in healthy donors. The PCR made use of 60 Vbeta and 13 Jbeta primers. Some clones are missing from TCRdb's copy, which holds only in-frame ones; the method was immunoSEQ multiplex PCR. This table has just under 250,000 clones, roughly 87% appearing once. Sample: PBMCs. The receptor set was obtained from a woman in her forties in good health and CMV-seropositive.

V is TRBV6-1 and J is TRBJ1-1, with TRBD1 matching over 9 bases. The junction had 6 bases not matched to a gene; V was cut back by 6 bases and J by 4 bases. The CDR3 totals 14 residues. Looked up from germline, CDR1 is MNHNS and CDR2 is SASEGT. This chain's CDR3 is CASSRDRAPTEAFF. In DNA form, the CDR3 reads TGTGCCAGCAGCCGGGACAGGGCACCCACTGAAGCTTTCTTT.

CDR3 region: CSGGQTNTEAFF. The CDR3 nucleotides read TGCAGCGGGGGACAGACTAACACTGAAGCTTTCTTT. The chain is built from TRBV29-1 and TRBJ1-1; TRBD1 agrees at 7 bases. V dropped 7 bases and J dropped 2; count of bases not matched to a gene: 4. CDR3 length: 12 residues. CDR1 is SQVTM, CDR2 ANQGSEA, per germline.

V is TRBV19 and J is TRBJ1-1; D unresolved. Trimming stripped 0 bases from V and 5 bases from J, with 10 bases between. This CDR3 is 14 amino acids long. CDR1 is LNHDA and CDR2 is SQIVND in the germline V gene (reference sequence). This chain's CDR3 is CASSIDFTGTEAFF. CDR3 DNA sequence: TGTGCCAGTAGTATAGATTTTACGGGGACTGAAGCTTTCTTT.

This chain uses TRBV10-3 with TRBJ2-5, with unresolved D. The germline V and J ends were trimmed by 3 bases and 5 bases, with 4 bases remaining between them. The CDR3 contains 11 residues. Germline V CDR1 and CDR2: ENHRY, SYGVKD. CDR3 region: CAISDRETQYF. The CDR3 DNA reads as TGTGCCATCAGTGACAGGGAGACCCAGTACTTC.

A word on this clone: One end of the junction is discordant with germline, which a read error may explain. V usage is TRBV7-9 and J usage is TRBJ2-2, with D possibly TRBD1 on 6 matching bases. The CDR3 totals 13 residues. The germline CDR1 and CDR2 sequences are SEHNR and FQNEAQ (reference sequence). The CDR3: CSSRLTGPGELFF. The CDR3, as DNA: TGTTCCAGCAGGCTAACAGGGCCCGGGGAGCTGTTTTTT.

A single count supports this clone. The CDR3 bases are TGTGCCAGCAGCTTGAACAGGGATACTGAAGCTTTCTTT. Protein sequence: CASSLNRDTEAFF. This chain joins TRBV7-2 and TRBJ1-1; D is possibly TRBD1 (6 bases). Trimming left V 3 bases short and J 5 bases short, with 10 bases between. CDR3 length: 13 amino acids. Germline loops: CDR1 SGHTA, CDR2 FQGNSA.

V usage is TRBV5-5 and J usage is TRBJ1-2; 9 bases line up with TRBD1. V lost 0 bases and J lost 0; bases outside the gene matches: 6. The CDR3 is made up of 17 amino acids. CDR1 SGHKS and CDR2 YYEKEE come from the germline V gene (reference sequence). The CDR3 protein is CASSLDTGTGPNYGYTF. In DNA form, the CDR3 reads TGTGCCAGCAGCTTGGATACCGGGACAGGGCCTAACTATGGCTACACCTTC.

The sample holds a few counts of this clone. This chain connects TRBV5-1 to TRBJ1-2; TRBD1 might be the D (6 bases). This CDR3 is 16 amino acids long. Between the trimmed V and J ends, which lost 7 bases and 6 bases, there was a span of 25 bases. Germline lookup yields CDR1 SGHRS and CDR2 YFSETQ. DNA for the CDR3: TGCGCCAGCGGACGGGCAGGGGTAGGTGTAGGAAATGGCTACACCTTC. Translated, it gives CASGRAGVGVGNGYTF.

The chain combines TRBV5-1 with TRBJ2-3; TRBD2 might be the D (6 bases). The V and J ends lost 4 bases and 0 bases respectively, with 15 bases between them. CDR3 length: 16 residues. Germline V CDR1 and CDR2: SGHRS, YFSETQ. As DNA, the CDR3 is TGCGCCAGCAGCCCTAGGACTACTACCAGCACAGATACGCAGTATTTT. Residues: CASSPRTTTSTDTQYF.

CDR3 in DNA: TGCAGCGCTGGGAGCGGTGGGCAGGGGGGCGGCTACACCTTC. It codes for CSAGSGGQGGGYTF. The chain carries TRBV29-1 and TRBJ1-2, with TRBD1 matching over 7 bases. Trimming took 7 bases from V and 8 from J; bases not matched to a gene: 16. The CDR3 is made up of 14 amino acids. Per the germline V gene, CDR1 is SQVTM and CDR2 is ANQGSEA.

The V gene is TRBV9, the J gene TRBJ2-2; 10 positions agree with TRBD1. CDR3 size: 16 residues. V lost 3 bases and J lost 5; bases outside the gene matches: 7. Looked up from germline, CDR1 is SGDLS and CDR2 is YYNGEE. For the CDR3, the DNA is TGTGCCAGCAGCGCACCGACAGGGGGCGCGACCGGGGAGCTGTTTTTT. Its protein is CASSAPTGGATGELFF.

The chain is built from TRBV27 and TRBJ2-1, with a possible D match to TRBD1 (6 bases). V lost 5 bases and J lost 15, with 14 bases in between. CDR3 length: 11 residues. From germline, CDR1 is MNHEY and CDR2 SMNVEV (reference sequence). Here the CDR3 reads CASSTLGGGFF. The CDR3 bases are TGTGCCAGCAGTACCCTAGGGGGTGGGTTCTTC.

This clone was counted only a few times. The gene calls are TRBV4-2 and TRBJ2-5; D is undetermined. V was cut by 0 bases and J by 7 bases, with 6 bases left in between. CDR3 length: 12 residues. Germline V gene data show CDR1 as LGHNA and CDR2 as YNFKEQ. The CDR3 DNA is TGTGCCAGCAGCCAAGACGGCGGGACCCAGTACTTC. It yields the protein CASSQDGGTQYF.

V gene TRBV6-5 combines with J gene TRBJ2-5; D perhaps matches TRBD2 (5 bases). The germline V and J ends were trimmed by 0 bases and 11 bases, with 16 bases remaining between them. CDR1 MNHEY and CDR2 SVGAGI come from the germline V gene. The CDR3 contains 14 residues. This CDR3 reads CASSYSKGRWEQYF. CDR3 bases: TGTGCCAGCAGTTACTCGAAGGGCCGGTGGGAGCAGTACTTC.

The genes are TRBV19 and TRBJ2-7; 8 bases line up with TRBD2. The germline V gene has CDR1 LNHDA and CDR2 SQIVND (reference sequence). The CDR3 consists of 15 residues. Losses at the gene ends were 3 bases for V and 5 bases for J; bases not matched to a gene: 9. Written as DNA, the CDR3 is TGTGCCAGTAGTATTTCAAAGCGGGGGACCGACGAGCAGTACTTC. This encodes CASSISKRGTDEQYF.

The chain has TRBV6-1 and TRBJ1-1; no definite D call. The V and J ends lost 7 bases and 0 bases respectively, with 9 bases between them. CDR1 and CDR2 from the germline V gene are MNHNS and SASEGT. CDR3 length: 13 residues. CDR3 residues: CASTEVLNTEAFF. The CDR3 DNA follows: TGTGCCAGCACCGAGGTTCTGAACACTGAAGCTTTCTTT.

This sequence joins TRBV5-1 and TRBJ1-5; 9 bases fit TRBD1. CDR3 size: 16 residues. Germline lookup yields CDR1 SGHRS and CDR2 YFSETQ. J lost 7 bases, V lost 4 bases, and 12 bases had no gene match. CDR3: CASSLGTGWKEQPQHF. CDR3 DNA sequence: TGCGCCAGCAGCCTCGGGACAGGGTGGAAAGAACAGCCCCAGCATTTT.

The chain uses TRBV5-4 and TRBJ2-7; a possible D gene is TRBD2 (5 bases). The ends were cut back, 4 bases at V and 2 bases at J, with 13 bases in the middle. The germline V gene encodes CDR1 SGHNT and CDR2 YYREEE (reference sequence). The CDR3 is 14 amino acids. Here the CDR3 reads CASSRGLGTYEQYF. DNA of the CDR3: TGTGCCAGCAGCCGCGGACTGGGGACCTACGAGCAGTACTTC.

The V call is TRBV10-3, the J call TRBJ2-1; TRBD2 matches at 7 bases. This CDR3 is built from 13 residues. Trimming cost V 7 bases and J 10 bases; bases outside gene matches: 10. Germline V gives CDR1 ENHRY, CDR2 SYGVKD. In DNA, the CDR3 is TGTGCCATCAACGCGGGTGGGGGGGACGAGCAGTTCTTC. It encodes CAINAGGGDEQFF.